What follows are 30 T cell receptor beta chains derived from one specimen sequenced in a study of cytomegalovirus exposure and HLA in healthy donors. The PCR made use of 60 Vbeta and 13 Jbeta primers. The repertoire was sequenced with immunoSEQ multiplex PCR; TCRdb's copy has only in-frame clones and lacks some. Of about 170,000 clones in the sample, roughly 85% were seen once. Sequencing was carried out using PBMCs. Receptors were obtained from a man aged 18 to 30 in good health and CMV-seropositive.

The rearrangement uses TRBV5-6 and TRBJ2-1; D is unresolved. CDR3 length equals 14 residues. The V and J ends lost 2 bases and 5 bases respectively, with 11 bases between them. Germline CDR1 reads SGHDT; CDR2 reads YYEEEE. In nucleotides, the CDR3 is TGTGCCAGCAGCTTTTCAGGCAGCCACAATGAGCAGTTCTTC. Its translation: CASSFSGSHNEQFF.

V gene TRBV14 combines with J gene TRBJ2-1; D uncertain. The CDR3 spans 13 residues. The V gene lost 0 bases and the J gene lost 8 bases, with 8 bases spanning the gap. Germline-derived CDR1 and CDR2 are SGHDN and FVKESK. The CDR3 coding sequence is TGTGCCAGCAGCCAAGAGGAGTGGGATGAGCAGTTCTTC. Residues: CASSQEEWDEQFF.

The chain links TRBV6-6 to TRBJ1-4; maybe TRBD1 (6 bases). V lost 8 bases, J lost 5 bases, and 15 bases lay in between. The CDR3 spans 14 residues. CDR1 and CDR2 from the germline V gene are MNHNY and SVGAGI (reference sequence). For the CDR3, the DNA is TGTGCCAGCTGGCGGACAGCGAAGAATGAAAAACTGTTTTTT. Its protein is CASWRTAKNEKLFF.

The V call is TRBV7-8, the J call TRBJ2-1, with a tentative D call TRBD2 (6 bases). Germline V CDR1 and CDR2: SGHVS, FQNEAQ. This CDR3 region has 18 residues. Trimming took off 5 bases at V and 0 bases at J, with 20 bases between the two ends. CDR3 nucleotide sequence: TGTGCCAGCAGCCCCGGACTACCCACCCCCTTCTCCTACAATGAGCAGTTCTTC. Amino acid sequence: CASSPGLPTPFSYNEQFF.

V usage is TRBV11-3 and J usage is TRBJ1-3; 10 positions agree with TRBD1. The CDR3 is made up of 16 amino acids. V trimming: 4 bases; J trimming: 3 bases; junction bases outside the gene matches: 6. Germline CDR1 and CDR2: SGHNT and YENEEA. In nucleotides, the CDR3 is TGTGCCAGCAGCTCCGGGACAGGGGTTCGTGGAAACACCATATATTTT. This codes for CASSSGTGVRGNTIYF.

Remarks on this clone: A read error may account for a junction end that differs from germline. The chain carries TRBV7-7 and TRBJ1-4, with a possible D match to TRBD1 (6 bases). This CDR3 contains 18 residues. Germline V gene sequence: CDR1 SSHAT, CDR2 FNYEAQ (reference sequence). CDR3 amino acids: CASTLPTALAGEIEKLFF. DNA of the CDR3: TGTGCCAGCACCTTACCAACGGCTCTGGCAGGGGAGATTGAAAAACTGTTTTTT.

The chain couples TRBV10-3 to TRBJ1-5, with 8 bases that match TRBD1. Germline values: CDR1 ENHRY, CDR2 SYGVKD. After removal of 6 bases from V and 2 bases from J, the junction contained 15 bases not matched to a gene. The CDR3 contains 18 residues. The CDR3 loop reads CAISRTGISMDRNQPQHF. CDR3 nucleotides: TGTGCCATCAGCCGGACAGGGATTTCTATGGATCGCAATCAGCCCCAGCATTTT.

About this clone itself: One end of the junction fails to match germline, which may point to a read error. This chain uses TRBV4-1 with TRBJ2-4; weak D call: TRBD2 (6 bases). This CDR3 comprises 17 residues. CDR1 and CDR2 from the germline V gene are MGHRA and YSYEKL. CDR3 residues: CASSQGLEGRAKNSQYF. The CDR3 region has the DNA TGCGCCAGCAGCCAAGGGTTGGAGGGGAGAGCCAAAAACAGTCAGTACTTC.

The chain links TRBV7-9 to TRBJ2-2, with 7 positions matching TRBD2. The CDR3 length is 13 residues. CDR1 and CDR2 from the germline V gene are SEHNR and FQNEAQ (reference sequence). J gave up 8 bases and V 6 bases, and 6 bases lay outside the gene matches. In DNA form, the CDR3 reads TGTGCCAGCAGTTGGACTAGTACTGGGGAGCTGTTTTTT. Translation gives CASSWTSTGELFF.

This clone was observed once. The chain couples TRBV28 to TRBJ2-7; D perhaps matches TRBD1 (5 bases). CDR3 length: 14 amino acids. CDR1 is MDHEN, CDR2 SYDVKM, per germline. V gave up 7 bases and J gave up 3 bases, with 16 bases separating them. The CDR3 region is CASTQGSNNYEQYF. Written as DNA, the CDR3 is TGTGCCAGCACGCAGGGTTCCAACAACTACGAGCAGTACTTC.

The chain is built from TRBV11-2 and TRBJ1-6; D may be TRBD1 (5 bases). The length of the CDR3 is 16 residues. The ends were cut back, 1 base at V and 5 bases at J, with 12 bases in the middle. The V gene's germline CDR1 is SGHAT and CDR2 FQNNGV. The CDR3 sequence is CASSLGSGVNNSPLHF. The DNA of the CDR3 is TGTGCCAGCAGCTTAGGTTCGGGGGTTAATAATTCACCCCTCCACTTT.

The V and J genes are TRBV4-3 and TRBJ1-1, with D unclear. CDR1 is LGHNA, CDR2 YSLEER, per germline. CDR3 length: 12 residues. The V gene lost 0 bases and the J gene lost 11 bases, with 10 bases spanning the gap. CDR3 loop: CASSQDSGVAFF. In DNA, the CDR3 is TGCGCCAGCAGCCAAGATTCCGGGGTGGCTTTCTTT.

This chain uses TRBV20-1 with TRBJ2-1, with D unresolved. This CDR3 contains 11 residues. CDR1 and CDR2 (germline): DFQATT, SNEGSKA (reference sequence). V lost 7 bases, J lost 1 base, and 5 bases lay in between. The CDR3 region is CSGASYNEQFF. Here the CDR3 DNA reads TGCAGTGGGGCTTCCTACAATGAGCAGTTCTTC.

The J gene is TRBJ2-7, the V gene TRBV19; D may be TRBD2 (6 bases). The CDR3 spans 15 residues. Trimming took off 5 bases at V and 1 base at J, with 15 bases between the two ends. The V gene's germline CDR1 is LNHDA and CDR2 SQIVND (reference sequence). CDR3 protein: CASSGPGSLSYEQYF. The CDR3 DNA is TGTGCCAGTAGTGGACCCGGGAGCTTATCCTACGAGCAGTACTTC.

J is TRBJ1-2 and V is TRBV6-6; 7 nucleotides line up with TRBD1. Germline V lookup: CDR1 MNHNY, CDR2 SVGAGI (reference sequence). The CDR3 totals 15 residues. V was pared by 4 bases and J by 7 bases, with 12 bases of the junction left unmatched. The CDR3 sequence: CASSSPTTGFGGYTF. CDR3 in DNA: TGTGCCAGCAGTTCCCCCACGACAGGGTTTGGTGGCTACACCTTC.

This clone was seen only once. The chain links TRBV6-1 to TRBJ2-1; 7 bases agree with TRBD2. V lost 3 bases to trimming and J lost 7 bases; unmatched junction nucleotides: 9. Per the germline V gene, CDR1 is MNHNS and CDR2 is SASEGT. CDR3 length equals 15 residues. The CDR3 sequence is CASSDPGLEVNEQFF. The CDR3 DNA reads as TGTGCCAGCAGTGATCCCGGACTAGAAGTTAATGAGCAGTTCTTC.

V usage is TRBV4-3 and J usage is TRBJ1-4; D gene unclear. V dropped 2 bases and J dropped 3 bases, with 4 bases sitting between them. This CDR3 is built from 13 residues. Germline V gives CDR1 LGHNA, CDR2 YSLEER. CDR3 residues: CASSQLPNEKLFF. The CDR3 DNA follows: TGCGCCAGCAGCCAACTTCCTAATGAAAAACTGTTTTTT.

This chain joins TRBV6-5 and TRBJ2-5, with TRBD2 matching over 7 bases. Germline CDR1 is MNHEY and CDR2 is SVGAGI. V lost 0 bases to trimming and J lost 0 bases; unmatched junction nucleotides: 4. The CDR3 sequence is 16 residues long. CDR3 amino acids: CASSYSPAGNQETQYF. In DNA form, the CDR3 reads TGTGCCAGCAGTTACTCCCCAGCGGGGAACCAAGAGACCCAGTACTTC.

Regarding this clone: Other DNA sequences of this sample code for an identical CDR3. The chain couples TRBV5-4 to TRBJ1-2, with TRBD1 matching 8 bases. The CDR3 consists of 13 residues. V lost 4 bases, J lost 3 bases, and 2 bases stayed unmatched. Germline CDR1 SGHNT, CDR2 YYREEE (reference sequence). Here the CDR3 DNA reads TGTGCCAGCAGCCTGGACAGGGACTATGGCTACACCTTC. Protein sequence: CASSLDRDYGYTF.

The chain joins TRBV7-8 to TRBJ2-7, with TRBD1 matching 10 bases. V was clipped by 6 bases and J by 3 bases; unmatched bases: 5. Germline V gives CDR1 SGHVS, CDR2 FQNEAQ. There are 14 residues in the CDR3. The CDR3 DNA reads as TGTGCCAGCAGTGTCCGGGACAGGGGCTACGAGCAGTACTTC. Protein sequence: CASSVRDRGYEQYF. The full variable domain, completed using reference TRBV7-8 and TRBJ2-7, is GAGVSQSPRYKVAKRGQDVALRCDPISGHVSLFWYQQALGQGPEFLTYFQNEAQLDKSGLPSDRFFAERPEGSVSTLKIQRTQQEDSAVYLCASSVRDRGYEQYFGPGTRLTVT.

The rearrangement joins TRBV25-1 to TRBJ1-2; 7 nucleotides line up with TRBD1. V lost 6 bases to trimming and J lost 4 bases; unmatched junction nucleotides: 11. Looked up from germline, CDR1 is MGHDK and CDR2 is SYGVNS. The CDR3 is 15 amino acids. The CDR3 coding sequence is TGTGCCAGCAGCGAAGAACCCGGGACAGCCTATGGCTACACCTTC. It encodes CASSEEPGTAYGYTF.

This rearrangement joins TRBV14 to TRBJ2-1, with D maybe TRBD2 (6 bases). With 5 bases removed from V and 5 bases from J, the gap between germline ends came to 16 bases. Germline V CDR1 and CDR2: SGHDN, FVKESK. The CDR3 extends over 15 amino acids. The CDR3 is CASSSSGRGNNEQFF. CDR3 coding DNA: TGTGCCAGCAGCTCTTCCGGGCGGGGTAACAATGAGCAGTTCTTC.

The rearrangement uses TRBV7-3 and TRBJ2-1, with D perhaps TRBD1 (5 bases). The CDR3 has 15 residues. V was shortened by 6 bases and J by 0 bases, with 12 bases between the two germline ends. Germline CDR1 and CDR2: SGHTA and FQGTGA. The CDR3 region has the DNA TGTGCCAGCAGTACACAGGCGAGCTCCTACAATGAGCAGTTCTTC. Protein: CASSTQASSYNEQFF.

This clone was seen a single time. The rearrangement joins TRBV29-1 to TRBJ2-3, with D possibly matching TRBD1 (5 bases). The V gene's germline CDR1 is SQVTM and CDR2 ANQGSEA. The length of the CDR3 is 12 residues. V gave up 3 bases and J gave up 4 bases, with 8 bases separating them. CDR3 sequence (DNA): TGCAGCGTTGACAGGGAACCAGATACGCAGTATTTT. Its translation: CSVDREPDTQYF.

In DNA, the CDR3 is TGTGCCAGCTCAATAGAACAGGGGGCACCCTACGAGCAGTACTTC. Protein product: CASSIEQGAPYEQYF. The V gene is TRBV18, the J gene TRBJ2-7; 9 positions match TRBD1. V shed 5 bases, J shed 2 bases, and the junction held 7 bases outside the gene matches. The CDR3 runs 15 residues. Looked up from germline, CDR1 is KGHSH and CDR2 is LQKENI.

This clone was seen a handful of times. The chain has TRBV4-2 and TRBJ2-3; 9 bases line up with TRBD2. J was trimmed by 6 bases and V by 1 base; bases with no gene match: 2. The germline V gene encodes CDR1 LGHNA and CDR2 YNFKEQ. The CDR3 contains 14 residues. CDR3 amino acids: CASSQGAGGDTQYF. CDR3 nucleotides: TGTGCCAGCAGCCAAGGAGCGGGGGGTGATACGCAGTATTTT.

The chain links TRBV5-8 to TRBJ1-2, with unresolved D. The V end was cut by 0 bases, the J end by 5 bases, with 8 bases between. CDR3 length: 13 residues. Germline V gene data show CDR1 as SGHTS and CDR2 as YDEGEE. CDR3 residues: CASSLGYGYGYTF. The CDR3 DNA sequence: TGTGCCAGCAGCTTGGGCTACGGGTATGGCTACACCTTC.

Remarks on this clone: Other nucleotide sequences in the sample specify the same CDR3. The rearrangement uses TRBV9 and TRBJ1-1; a possible D gene is TRBD1 (6 bases). V gave up 2 bases and J gave up 3 bases, with 8 bases separating them. This CDR3 comprises 13 residues. CDR1 SGDLS and CDR2 YYNGEE come from the germline V gene. The CDR3 DNA reads TGTGCCAGCAGCGTCAACAGGGACACTGAAGCTTTCTTT. Its protein product is CASSVNRDTEAFF.

The chain uses TRBV4-3 and TRBJ1-1; 9 nucleotides line up with TRBD1. The V and J ends lost 3 bases and 5 bases, in that order; junction bases with no gene match: 4. The germline gives CDR1 LGHNA, CDR2 YSLEER. This CDR3 is 14 amino acids long. For the CDR3, the DNA is TGCGCCAGCAGCCAGAAGACAGGGGGTACTGAAGCTTTCTTT. It specifies CASSQKTGGTEAFF.

The rearrangement links TRBV12-5 to TRBJ2-7; D is ambiguous. This CDR3 spans 11 amino acids. V gave up 6 bases and J gave up 4 bases, with 7 bases separating them. CDR1 is LGHNT and CDR2 is FRNRAP in the germline V gene. DNA for the CDR3: TGTGCTAGTGGCACCTATTACGAGCAGTACTTC. Its translation: CASGTYYEQYF. Full variable domain (remainder filled in from reference TRBV12-5 and TRBJ2-7): DARVTQTPRHKVTEMGQEVTMRCQPILGHNTVFWYRQTMMQGLELLAYFRNRAPLDDSGMPKDRFSAEMPDATLATLKIQPSEPRDSAVYFCASGTYYEQYFGPGTRLTVT.